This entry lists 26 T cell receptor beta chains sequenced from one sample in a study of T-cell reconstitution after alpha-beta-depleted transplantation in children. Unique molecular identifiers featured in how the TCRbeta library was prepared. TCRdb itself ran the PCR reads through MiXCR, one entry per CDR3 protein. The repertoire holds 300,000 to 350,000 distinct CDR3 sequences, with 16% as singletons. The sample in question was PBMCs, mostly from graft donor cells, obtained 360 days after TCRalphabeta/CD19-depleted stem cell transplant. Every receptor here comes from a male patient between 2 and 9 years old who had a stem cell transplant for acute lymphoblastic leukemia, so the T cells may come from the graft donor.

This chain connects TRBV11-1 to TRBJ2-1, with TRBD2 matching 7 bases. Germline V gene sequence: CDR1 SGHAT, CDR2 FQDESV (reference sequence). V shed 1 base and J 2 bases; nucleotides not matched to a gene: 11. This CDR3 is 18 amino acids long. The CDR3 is CASSLGGAGAGPYNEQFF. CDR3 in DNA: TGTGCCAGCAGCTTAGGGGGTGCGGGAGCTGGACCCTACAATGAGCAGTTCTTC.

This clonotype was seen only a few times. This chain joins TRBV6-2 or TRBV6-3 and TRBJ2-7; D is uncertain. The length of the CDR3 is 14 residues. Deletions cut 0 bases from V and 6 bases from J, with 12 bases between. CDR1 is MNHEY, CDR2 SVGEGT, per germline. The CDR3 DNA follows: TGTGCCAGCAGTTACTCGATTATCCTGGGCGAGCAGTACTTC. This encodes CASSYSIILGEQYF.

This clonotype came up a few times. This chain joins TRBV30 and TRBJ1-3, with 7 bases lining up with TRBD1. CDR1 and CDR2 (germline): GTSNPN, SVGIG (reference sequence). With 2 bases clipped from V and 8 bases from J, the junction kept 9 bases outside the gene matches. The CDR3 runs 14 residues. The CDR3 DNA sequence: TGTGCCTGGAGTACGACAGGGACTGGCGACACCATATATTTT. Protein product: CAWSTTGTGDTIYF. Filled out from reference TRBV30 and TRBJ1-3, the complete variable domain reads SQTIHQWPATLVQPVGSPLSLECTVEGTSNPNLYWYRQAAGRGLQLLFYSVGIGQISSEVPQNLSASRPQDRQFILSSKKLLLSDSGFYLCAWSTTGTGDTIYFGEGSWLTVV.

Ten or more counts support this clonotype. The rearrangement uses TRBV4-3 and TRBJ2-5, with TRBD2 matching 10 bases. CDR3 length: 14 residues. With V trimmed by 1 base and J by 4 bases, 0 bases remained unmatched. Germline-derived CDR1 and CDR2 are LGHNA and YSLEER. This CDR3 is CASSQGTSGETQYF. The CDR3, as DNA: TGCGCCAGCAGCCAAGGGACTAGCGGAGAGACCCAGTACTTC.

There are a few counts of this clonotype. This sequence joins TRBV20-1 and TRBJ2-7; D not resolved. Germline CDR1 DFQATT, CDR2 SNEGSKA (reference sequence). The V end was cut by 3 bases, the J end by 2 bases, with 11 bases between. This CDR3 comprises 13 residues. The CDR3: CSASPGPTYEQYF. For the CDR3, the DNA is TGCAGTGCTAGTCCCGGGCCAACCTACGAGCAGTACTTC.

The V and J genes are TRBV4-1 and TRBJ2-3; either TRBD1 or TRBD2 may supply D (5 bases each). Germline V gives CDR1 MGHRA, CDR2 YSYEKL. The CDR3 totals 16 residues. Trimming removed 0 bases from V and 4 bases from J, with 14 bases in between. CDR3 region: CASSQDWGYDSDTQYF. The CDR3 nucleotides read TGCGCCAGCAGCCAAGATTGGGGGTATGATTCAGATACGCAGTATTTT.

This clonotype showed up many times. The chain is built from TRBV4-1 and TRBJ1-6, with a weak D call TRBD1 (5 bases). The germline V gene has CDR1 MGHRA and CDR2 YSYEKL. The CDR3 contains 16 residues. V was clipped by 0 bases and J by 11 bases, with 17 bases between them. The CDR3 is CASSQDGPYGATPLHF. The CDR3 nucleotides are TGCGCCAGCAGCCAAGATGGGCCGTATGGGGCGACACCCCTCCACTTT.

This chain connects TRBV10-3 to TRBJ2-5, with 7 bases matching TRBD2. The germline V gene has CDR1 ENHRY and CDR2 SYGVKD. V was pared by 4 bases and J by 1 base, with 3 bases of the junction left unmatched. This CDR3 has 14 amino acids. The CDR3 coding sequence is TGTGCCATCAGTGCGGGGGGTAGCCAAGAGACCCAGTACTTC. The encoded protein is CAISAGGSQETQYF.

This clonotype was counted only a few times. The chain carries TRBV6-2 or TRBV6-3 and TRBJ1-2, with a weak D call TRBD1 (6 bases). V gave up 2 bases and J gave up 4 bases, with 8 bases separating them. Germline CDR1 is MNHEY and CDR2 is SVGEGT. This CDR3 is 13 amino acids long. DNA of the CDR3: TGTGCCAGCAGTTACGGAGGGGGCTATGGCTACACCTTC. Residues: CASSYGGGYGYTF.

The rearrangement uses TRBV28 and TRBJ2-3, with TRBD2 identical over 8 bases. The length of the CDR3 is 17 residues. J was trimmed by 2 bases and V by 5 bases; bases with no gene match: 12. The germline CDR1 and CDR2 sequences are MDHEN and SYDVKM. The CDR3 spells CASSPGPLAGYTDTQYF. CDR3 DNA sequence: TGTGCCAGCAGTCCTGGCCCGTTAGCGGGATACACAGATACGCAGTATTTT. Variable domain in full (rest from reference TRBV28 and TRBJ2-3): DVKVTQSSRYLVKRTGEKVFLECVQDMDHENMFWYRQDPGLGLRLIYFSYDVKMKEKGDIPEGYSVSREKKERFSLILESASTNQTSMYLCASSPGPLAGYTDTQYFGPGTRLTVL.

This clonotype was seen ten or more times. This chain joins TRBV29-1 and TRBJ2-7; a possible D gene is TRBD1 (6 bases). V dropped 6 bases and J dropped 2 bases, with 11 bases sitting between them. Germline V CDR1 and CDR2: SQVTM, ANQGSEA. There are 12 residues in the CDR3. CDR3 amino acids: CSVSDSPYEQYF. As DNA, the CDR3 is TGCAGCGTCTCGGACAGTCCCTACGAGCAGTACTTC.

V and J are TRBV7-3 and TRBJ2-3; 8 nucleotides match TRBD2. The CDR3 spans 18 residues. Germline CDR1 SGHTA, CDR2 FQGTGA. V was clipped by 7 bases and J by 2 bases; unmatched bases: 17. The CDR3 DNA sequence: TGTGCCAGCATCCCTTTCGGGACTAGGAGTAGCTCCACAGATACGCAGTATTTT. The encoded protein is CASIPFGTRSSSTDTQYF. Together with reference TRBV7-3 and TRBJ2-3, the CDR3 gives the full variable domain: GAGVSQTPSNKVTEKGKYVELRCDPISGHTALYWYRQSLGQGPEFLIYFQGTGAADDSGLPNDRFFAVRPEGSVSTLKIQRTERGDSAVYLCASIPFGTRSSSTDTQYFGPGTRLTVL.

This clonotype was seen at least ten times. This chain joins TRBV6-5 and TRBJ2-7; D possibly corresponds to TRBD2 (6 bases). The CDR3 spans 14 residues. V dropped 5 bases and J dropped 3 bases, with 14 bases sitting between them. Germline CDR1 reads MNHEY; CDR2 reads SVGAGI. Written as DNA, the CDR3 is TGTGCCAGCAGTAACGGACTAACCTACTACGAGCAGTACTTC. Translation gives CASSNGLTYYEQYF.

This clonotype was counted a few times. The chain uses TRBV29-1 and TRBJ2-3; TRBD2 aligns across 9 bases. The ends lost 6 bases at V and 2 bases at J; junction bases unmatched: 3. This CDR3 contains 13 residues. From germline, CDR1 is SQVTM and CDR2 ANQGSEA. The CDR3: CSVLAGLTDTQYF. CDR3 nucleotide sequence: TGCAGCGTGCTAGCGGGGCTCACAGATACGCAGTATTTT.

CDR3 coding DNA: TGCAGTGCTAGAGATCTCGCTAGCCGGCAGCAGTACTTC. Amino acid sequence: CSARDLASRQQYF. This chain connects TRBV20-1 to TRBJ2-7; D is possibly TRBD2 (5 bases). CDR1 DFQATT and CDR2 SNEGSKA come from the germline V gene (reference sequence). The CDR3 extends over 13 amino acids. V gave up 0 bases and J gave up 8 bases, with 14 bases separating them.

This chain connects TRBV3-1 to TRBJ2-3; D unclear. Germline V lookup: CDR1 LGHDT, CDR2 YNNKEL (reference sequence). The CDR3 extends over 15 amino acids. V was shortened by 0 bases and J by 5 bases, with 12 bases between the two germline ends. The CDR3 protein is CASSQEGDAIDTQYF. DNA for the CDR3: TGTGCCAGCAGCCAAGAAGGAGACGCCATAGATACGCAGTATTTT.

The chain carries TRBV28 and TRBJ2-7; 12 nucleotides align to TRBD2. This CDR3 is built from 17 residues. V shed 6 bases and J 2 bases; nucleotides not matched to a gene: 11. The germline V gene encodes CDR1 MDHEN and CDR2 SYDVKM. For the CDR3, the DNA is TGTGCCAGCAGCACCTTCGAGGCTAGCGGGAGGGCCTACGAGCAGTACTTC. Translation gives CASSTFEASGRAYEQYF.

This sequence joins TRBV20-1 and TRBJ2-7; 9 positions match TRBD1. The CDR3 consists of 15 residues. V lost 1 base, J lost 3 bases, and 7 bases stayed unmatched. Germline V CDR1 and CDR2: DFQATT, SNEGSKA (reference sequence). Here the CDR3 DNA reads TGCAGTGCTAGAGCCACCCGACAGGGGGTCTACGAGCAGTACTTC. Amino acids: CSARATRQGVYEQYF.

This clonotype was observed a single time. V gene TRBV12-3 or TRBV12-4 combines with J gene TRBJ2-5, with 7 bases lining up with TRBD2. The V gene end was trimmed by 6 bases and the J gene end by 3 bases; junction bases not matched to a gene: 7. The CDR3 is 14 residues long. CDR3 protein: CASRPGRREETQYF. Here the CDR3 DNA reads TGTGCCAGCAGGCCCGGGAGGCGGGAAGAGACCCAGTACTTC.

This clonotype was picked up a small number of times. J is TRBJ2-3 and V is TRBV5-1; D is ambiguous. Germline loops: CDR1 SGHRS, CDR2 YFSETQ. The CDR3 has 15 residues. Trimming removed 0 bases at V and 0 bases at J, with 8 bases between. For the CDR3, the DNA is TGCGCCAGCAGCTTGGAGTCTACTAGCACAGATACGCAGTATTTT. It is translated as CASSLESTSTDTQYF. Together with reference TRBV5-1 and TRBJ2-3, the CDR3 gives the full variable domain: KAGVTQTPRYLIKTRGQQVTLSCSPISGHRSVSWYQQTPGQGLQFLFEYFSETQRNKGNFPGRFSGRQFSNSRSEMNVSTLELGDSALYLCASSLESTSTDTQYFGPGTRLTVL.

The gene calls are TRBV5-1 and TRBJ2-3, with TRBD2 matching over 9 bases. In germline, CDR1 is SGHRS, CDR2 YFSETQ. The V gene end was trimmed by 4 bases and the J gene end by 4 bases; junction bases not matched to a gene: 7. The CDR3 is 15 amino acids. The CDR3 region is CASSQLTSGSDTQYF. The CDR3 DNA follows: TGCGCCAGCAGCCAGCTGACTAGCGGATCAGATACGCAGTATTTT.

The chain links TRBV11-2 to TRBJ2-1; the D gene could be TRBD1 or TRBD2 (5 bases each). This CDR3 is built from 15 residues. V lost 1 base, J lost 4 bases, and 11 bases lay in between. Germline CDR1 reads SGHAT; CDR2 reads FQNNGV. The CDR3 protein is CASSLGGVKYNEQFF. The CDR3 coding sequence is TGTGCCAGCAGCTTAGGAGGGGTCAAGTACAATGAGCAGTTCTTC. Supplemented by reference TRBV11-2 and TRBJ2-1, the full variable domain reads EAGVAQSPRYKIIEKRQSVAFWCNPISGHATLYWYQQILGQGPKLLIQFQNNGVVDDSQLPKDRFSAERLKGVDSTLKIQPAKLEDSAVYLCASSLGGVKYNEQFFGPGTRLTVL.

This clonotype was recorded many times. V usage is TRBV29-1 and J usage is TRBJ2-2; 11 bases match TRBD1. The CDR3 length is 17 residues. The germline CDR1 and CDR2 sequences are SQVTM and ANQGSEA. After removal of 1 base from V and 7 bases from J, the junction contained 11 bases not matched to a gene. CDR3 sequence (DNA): TGCAGCGTTGAAGCGAGGGGGACAGGGGGATTTTACGGGGAGCTGTTTTTT. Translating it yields CSVEARGTGGFYGELFF.

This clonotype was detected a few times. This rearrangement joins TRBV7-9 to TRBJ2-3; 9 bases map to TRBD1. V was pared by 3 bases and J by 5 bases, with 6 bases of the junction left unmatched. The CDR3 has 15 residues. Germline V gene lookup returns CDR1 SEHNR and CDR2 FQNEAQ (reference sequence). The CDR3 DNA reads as TGTGCCAGCAGCTTGACCGGGACAGGGAGAGATACGCAGTATTTT. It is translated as CASSLTGTGRDTQYF. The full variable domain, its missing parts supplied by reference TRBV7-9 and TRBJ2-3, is DTGVSQNPRHKITKRGQNVTFRCDPISEHNRLYWYRQTLGQGPEFLTYFQNEAQLEKSRLLSDRFSAERPKGSFSTLEIQRTEQGDSAMYLCASSLTGTGRDTQYFGPGTRLTVL.

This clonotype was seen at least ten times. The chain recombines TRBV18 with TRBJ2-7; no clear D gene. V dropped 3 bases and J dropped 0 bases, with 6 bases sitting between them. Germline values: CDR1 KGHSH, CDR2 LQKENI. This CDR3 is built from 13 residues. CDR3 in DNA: TGTGCCAGCTCACCGGGAAACTCCTACGAGCAGTACTTC. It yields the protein CASSPGNSYEQYF.

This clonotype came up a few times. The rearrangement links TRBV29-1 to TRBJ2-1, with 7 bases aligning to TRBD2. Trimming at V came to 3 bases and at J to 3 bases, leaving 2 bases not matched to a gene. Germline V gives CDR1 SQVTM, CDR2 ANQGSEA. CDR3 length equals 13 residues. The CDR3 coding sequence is TGCAGCGTTGACAGCGGGAACTACAATGAGCAGTTCTTC. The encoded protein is CSVDSGNYNEQFF.